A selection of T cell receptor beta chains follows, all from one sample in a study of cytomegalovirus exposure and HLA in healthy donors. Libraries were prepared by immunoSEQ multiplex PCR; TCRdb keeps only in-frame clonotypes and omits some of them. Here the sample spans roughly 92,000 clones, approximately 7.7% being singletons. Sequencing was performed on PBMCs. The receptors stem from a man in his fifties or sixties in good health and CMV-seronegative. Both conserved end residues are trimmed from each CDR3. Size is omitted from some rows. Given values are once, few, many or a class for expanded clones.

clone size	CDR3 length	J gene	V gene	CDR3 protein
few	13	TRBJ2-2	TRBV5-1	ASRRSAGEGGELF
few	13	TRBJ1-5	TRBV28	ASSWGAVSNQPQH
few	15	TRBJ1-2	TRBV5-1	ASSLLVGLETKGGYT
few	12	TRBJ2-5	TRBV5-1	ASSLDTAQETQY
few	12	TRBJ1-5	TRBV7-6	ASSSTGFNQPQH
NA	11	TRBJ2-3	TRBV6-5	ASRWDTTDTQY
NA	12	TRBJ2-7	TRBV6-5	ASRILAGAYEQY
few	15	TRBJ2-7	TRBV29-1	SVEAVTRTGASYEQY
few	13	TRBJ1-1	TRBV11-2	ASSPFGQSNTEAF
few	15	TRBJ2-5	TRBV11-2	ASSLGVAGGPEETQY
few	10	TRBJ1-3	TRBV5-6	ASRGSGNTIY
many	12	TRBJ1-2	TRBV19	ASSIPGTGVGYT
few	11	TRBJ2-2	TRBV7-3	ASSSGITGELF
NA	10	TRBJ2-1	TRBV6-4	ASSDTYNEQF
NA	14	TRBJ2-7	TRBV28	ASSNWTGGNSYEQY
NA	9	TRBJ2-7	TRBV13	ASSSLGEQY
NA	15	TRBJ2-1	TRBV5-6	ASSLMKSGGRTNEQF
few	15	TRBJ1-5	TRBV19	ASSVTQGLQGDQPQH
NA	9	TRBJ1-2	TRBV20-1	SAAGGWGYT
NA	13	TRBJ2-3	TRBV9	ASSVETRDTDTQY
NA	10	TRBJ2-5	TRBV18	ASSSDQETQY
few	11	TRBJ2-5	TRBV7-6	ASSLFRGETQY
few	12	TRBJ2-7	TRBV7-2	ASSSSGLFYEQY
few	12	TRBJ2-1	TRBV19	ASKPGLSYNEQF
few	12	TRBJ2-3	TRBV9	ASSVELRGDTQY
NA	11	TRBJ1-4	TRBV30	AWSVKGYEKLF
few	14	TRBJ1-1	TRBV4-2	ASSQTRDKRHTEAF
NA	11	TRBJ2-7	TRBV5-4	ASSVGEAYEQY